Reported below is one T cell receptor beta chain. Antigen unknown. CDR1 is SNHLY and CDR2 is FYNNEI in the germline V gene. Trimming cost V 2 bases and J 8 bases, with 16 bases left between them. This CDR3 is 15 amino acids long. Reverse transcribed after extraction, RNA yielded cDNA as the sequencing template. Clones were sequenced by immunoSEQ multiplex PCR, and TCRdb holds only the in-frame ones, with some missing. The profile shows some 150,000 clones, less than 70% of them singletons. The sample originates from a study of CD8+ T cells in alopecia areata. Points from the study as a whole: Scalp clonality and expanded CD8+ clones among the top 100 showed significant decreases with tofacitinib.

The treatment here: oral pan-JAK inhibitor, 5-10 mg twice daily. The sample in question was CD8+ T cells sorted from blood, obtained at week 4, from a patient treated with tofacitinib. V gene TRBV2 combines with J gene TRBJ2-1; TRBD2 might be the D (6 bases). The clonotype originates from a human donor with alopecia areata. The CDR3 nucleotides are TGTGCCAGCAGTGAAATGTCTAGCGAGGGCTATGAGCAGTTCTTC. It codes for CASSEMSSEGYEQFF.